This is a list of T cell receptor beta chains from one sample in a study of blood T cells in healthy people across ages. MiXCR, run by TCRdb on the 5' RACE reads, gives a single entry per CDR3 protein. The sample has more than 500,000 distinct CDR3 sequences; 25% to 30% are singletons. Sequencing was done on a sample of blood. These receptors all come from a woman in her seventies in good health. Both conserved end residues are part of each CDR3. D genes are given only for firm matches. A clone size is listed for some rows: how often the clone was seen (once, few, many), or a class if it is expanded.

clone size,D gene,V gene,J gene,CDR3 protein,CDR3 DNA
NA,NA,TRBV29-1,TRBJ2-3,CSGGFRGDTQYF,TGCAGCGGCGGCTTCCGGGGGGATACGCAGTATTTT
NA,TRBD1,TRBV29-1,TRBJ2-1,CSAEDRFALNEQFF,TGCAGCGCAGAGGACAGGTTCGCCCTCAATGAGCAGTTCTTC
many,NA,TRBV29-1,TRBJ1-4,CSVAGANEKLFF,TGCAGCGTAGCAGGGGCTAATGAAAAACTGTTTTTT
few,NA,TRBV4-2,TRBJ1-3,CASSQGRADTIYF,TGTGCCAGCAGCCAGGGGCGGGCGGACACCATATATTTT
NA,NA,TRBV7-3,TRBJ2-5,CASSLTLQDTQYF,TGTGCCAGCAGCTTAACGCTCCAGGATACCCAGTACTTC
few,NA,TRBV6-2/TRBV6-3,TRBJ1-1,CASSYSPLLTEAFF,TGTGCCAGCAGTTACTCACCCTTACTTACTGAAGCTTTCTTT
few,TRBD1,TRBV7-8,TRBJ2-7,CASSSSTGTGDEQYF,TGTGCCAGCAGCTCATCAACCGGGACAGGGGACGAGCAGTACTTC
few,NA,TRBV7-3,TRBJ2-2,CASSPQPNTGELFF,TGTGCCAGCAGCCCCCAACCGAACACCGGGGAGCTGTTTTTT
few,NA,TRBV20-1,TRBJ2-3,CSARDSYRVQQDTQYF,TGCAGTGCTAGAGATTCTTACCGGGTACAGCAAGATACGCAGTATTTT
many,TRBD2,TRBV5-1,TRBJ2-5,CASSLGGEETQYF,TGTGCCAGCAGCTTGGGAGGGGAAGAGACCCAGTACTTC
few,NA,TRBV27,TRBJ2-7,CASSLVGRTYYEQYF,TGTGCCAGCAGTTTAGTGGGGAGGACATACTACGAGCAGTACTTC
many,NA,TRBV9,TRBJ2-6,CASSVTGNGANVLTF,TGTGCCAGCAGCGTTACCGGGAACGGGGCCAACGTCCTGACTTTC
NA,NA,TRBV7-2,TRBJ1-2,CASIGTGSNYGYTF,TGTGCCAGCATCGGTACAGGATCCAACTATGGCTACACCTTC
NA,NA,TRBV5-1,TRBJ2-5,CASSLARMETQYF,TGCGCCAGCAGCTTGGCTAGGATGGAGACCCAGTACTTC
NA,NA,TRBV3-1,TRBJ2-5,CASSHGEGGLQETQYF,TGTGCCAGCAGCCACGGAGAGGGAGGACTCCAAGAGACCCAGTACTTC
once,NA,TRBV6-1,TRBJ2-1,CASKPMARGSQFF,TGTGCCAGCAAACCCATGGCCAGGGGATCTCAGTTCTTC
few,NA,TRBV6-1,TRBJ1-3,CASRLSRQVLSGNTIYF,TGTGCCAGCAGACTCTCTCGACAGGTTCTCTCTGGAAACACCATATATTTT
NA,TRBD1,TRBV6-5,TRBJ1-1,CASSYRWDRVNTEAFF,TGTGCCAGCAGTTACAGGTGGGACAGGGTCAACACTGAAGCTTTCTTT
NA,TRBD1,TRBV6-5,TRBJ1-3,CASSPRTGAGNTIYF,TGTGCCAGCAGTCCGAGGACAGGGGCGGGAAACACCATATATTTT
few,TRBD2,TRBV7-3,TRBJ2-3,CASSLRSGAGDTQYF,TGTGCCAGCAGCTTAAGGAGCGGGGCTGGCGATACGCAGTATTTT
NA,NA,TRBV5-1,TRBJ2-3,CASSASQTGQPQYF,TGCGCCAGCAGCGCATCACAAACAGGCCAGCCCCAGTATTTT
NA,NA,TRBV7-2,TRBJ2-1,CASSLAWAGRNEQFF,TGTGCCAGCAGCTTAGCGTGGGCAGGTCGGAATGAGCAGTTCTTC
NA,NA,TRBV7-2,TRBJ1-2,CASSRAGLEGYAF,TGTGCCAGCAGCCGAGCGGGGCTTGAGGGCTACGCCTTC
few,NA,TRBV9,TRBJ1-2,CASSPRGGGYTF,TGTGCCAGCAGCCCCCGGGGTGGGGGCTACACCTTC
few,TRBD2,TRBV13,TRBJ2-5,CASSLASSGGQETQYF,TGTGCCAGCAGCCTAGCATCTAGCGGGGGCCAAGAGACCCAGTACTTC
NA,NA,TRBV6-5,TRBJ1-1,CASSYRELTEASF,TGTGCCAGCAGTTACAGGGAGCTCACTGAAGCTTCCTTT
once,TRBD2,TRBV4-3,TRBJ2-3,CASSQEPGTSGRTDTQYF,TGCGCCAGCAGCCAAGAGCCCGGGACTAGCGGGAGAACAGATACGCAGTATTTT
few,NA,TRBV6-2/TRBV6-3,TRBJ2-2,CASSSSDGELFF,TGTGCCAGCAGTTCTAGCGACGGGGAGCTGTTTTTT
NA,TRBD2,TRBV7-6,TRBJ2-1,CASSSTSIPANEQFF,TGTGCCAGCAGTTCGACTAGCATCCCGGCCAATGAGCAGTTCTTC
NA,NA,TRBV27,TRBJ2-5,CASSSVGRKDQYF,TGTGCCAGCAGTTCAGTGGGCCGGAAAGACCAGTACTTC
few,NA,TRBV7-8,TRBJ2-7,CASKGSSYEQYF,TGTGCCAGCAAGGGCAGCTCCTACGAGCAGTACTTC
NA,NA,TRBV6-2/TRBV6-3,TRBJ2-7,CASSYSEQATYEQYF,TGTGCCAGCAGTTACTCGGAACAGGCGACCTACGAGCAGTACTTC
NA,TRBD1,TRBV12-3/TRBV12-4,TRBJ2-7,CASGQQGVEQYF,TGTGCCAGCGGCCAACAGGGGGTCGAGCAGTACTTC
NA,NA,TRBV20-1,TRBJ2-7,CSARVPGTEQYF,TGCAGTGCTAGAGTCCCGGGAACCGAGCAGTACTTC
few,NA,TRBV6-1,TRBJ2-4,CASSDMIAKNIQYF,TGTGCCAGCAGCGATATGATAGCCAAAAACATTCAGTACTTC
NA,NA,TRBV14,TRBJ2-3,CASSQWGLGNREGTDTQYF,TGTGCCAGCAGCCAATGGGGTCTCGGCAACAGGGAGGGCACAGATACGCAGTATTTT
NA,NA,TRBV7-2,TRBJ1-4,CASSSRTGTTNEKLFF,TGTGCCAGCAGCTCGCGCACAGGGACAACTAATGAAAAACTGTTTTTT
few,TRBD1,TRBV29-1,TRBJ2-4,CSVGRGPNIQYF,TGCAGCGTTGGCAGGGGGCCGAACATTCAGTACTTC
NA,NA,TRBV7-9,TRBJ1-1,CASSLGQGSSEAFF,TGTGCCAGCAGCTTAGGGCAGGGCTCATCTGAAGCTTTCTTT
few,NA,TRBV6-5,TRBJ2-7,CASSYSMDTNYEQYF,TGTGCCAGCAGTTACTCGATGGACACGAACTACGAGCAGTACTTC
NA,NA,TRBV5-5,TRBJ1-5,CASSFRWGVNQPQHF,TGTGCCAGCAGCTTTAGGTGGGGGGTCAATCAGCCCCAGCATTTT
few,NA,TRBV29-1,TRBJ1-1,CSVAWGGVAEAFF,TGCAGCGTGGCCTGGGGGGGGGTGGCTGAAGCTTTCTTT
once,NA,TRBV20-1,TRBJ1-4,CSATDREEKLFF,TGCAGTGCTACGGATAGGGAAGAAAAACTGTTTTTT
few,TRBD1,TRBV7-8,TRBJ1-2,CASSLVGGQINYGYTF,TGTGCCAGCAGCTTAGTTGGGGGACAGATTAACTATGGCTACACCTTC
once,NA,TRBV20-1,TRBJ2-1,CSAAATGYNEQFF,TGCAGTGCTGCGGCTACCGGATACAATGAGCAGTTCTTC